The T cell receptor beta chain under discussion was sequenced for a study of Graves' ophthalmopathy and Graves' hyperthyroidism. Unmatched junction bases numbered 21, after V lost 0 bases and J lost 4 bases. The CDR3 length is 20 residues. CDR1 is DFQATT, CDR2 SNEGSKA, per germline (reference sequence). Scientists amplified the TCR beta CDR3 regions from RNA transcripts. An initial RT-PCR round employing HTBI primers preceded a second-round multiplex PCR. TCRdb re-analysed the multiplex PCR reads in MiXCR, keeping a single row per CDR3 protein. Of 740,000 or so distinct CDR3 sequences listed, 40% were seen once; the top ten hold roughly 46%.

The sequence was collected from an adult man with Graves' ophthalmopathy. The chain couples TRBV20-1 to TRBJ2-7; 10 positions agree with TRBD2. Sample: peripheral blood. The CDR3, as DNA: TGCAGTGCTAGAGATCTTCCGCGAAAGCGGGAGGGCCTCATCGCGTACGAGCAGTACTTC. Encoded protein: CSARDLPRKREGLIAYEQYF.